This TCR beta chain came from a study of PD-L1 blockade in urothelial cancer. Study results and limitations: Pretreatment TCR clonality in blood, when below the median, was predictive of better survival.

In this sample, this clone turned up once. As yet, its antigen is unknown. Described time point: pretreatment peripheral blood. V was clipped by 2 bases and J by 8 bases; unmatched bases: 9. CDR1 is MGHRA, CDR2 YSYEKL, per germline. The CDR3 has 15 residues. PCRs were each spiked with synthetic TCR analog templates. Using immunoSEQ multiplex PCR, the repertoire was profiled, and TCRdb retains in-frame clones only, with some absent. Here the sample spans 60,000 to 70,000 clones, 81% being singletons. The sequences come from PBMCs, collected around atezolizumab (anti-PD-L1) treatment. The chain is built from TRBV4-1 and TRBJ1-2, with 9 bases aligning to TRBD1. The sequence came from an older man with urothelial cancer. CDR3 bases: TGCGCCAGCAGCCAAACCTTCGGGACAGGGCAAGGCTACACCTTC. It specifies CASSQTFGTGQGYTF.